This passage covers 26 T cell receptor beta chains from one sample sequenced in a study of T cells after yellow fever vaccination. In TCRdb, the 5' RACE reads were re-called with MiXCR into one record per CDR3 protein. The repertoire holds 550,000 or so distinct CDR3 sequences, approximately 21% seen once, with around 15% in the top ten. The specimen was PBMCs, collected 15 days after the yellow fever booster vaccination. These receptor sequences come from a man aged 25-40 years who received the YFV17D yellow fever vaccine.

In its sample, this clonotype was seen once. A read error may produce the germline difference seen at one junction end. This chain joins TRBV14 and TRBJ1-4, with D unresolved. The CDR3 runs to 13 residues. Germline-derived CDR1 and CDR2 are SGHDN and FVKESK. In DNA, the CDR3 is TGTGCCAGCGGCCAAGCGGGCCCCTCGGAACTGTTTTTT. Its protein product is CASGQAGPSELFF.

The chain has TRBV10-3 and TRBJ2-5; TRBD2 agrees at 9 bases. Germline values: CDR1 ENHRY, CDR2 SYGVKD. Losses at the gene ends were 3 bases for V and 0 bases for J; bases not matched to a gene: 14. The CDR3 contains 19 residues. DNA of the CDR3: TGTGCCATCAGTGACCGGCGGGAGGGGCGGACGGGATACCAAGAGACCCAGTACTTC. Amino acids: CAISDRREGRTGYQETQYF.

This clonotype was observed a handful of times. The chain employs TRBV4-3 and TRBJ2-1, with 9 bases matching TRBD2. The CDR3 spans 17 residues. Germline V gene data show CDR1 as LGHNA and CDR2 as YSLEER. J gave up 7 bases and V 0 bases, and 10 bases lay outside the gene matches. The CDR3 protein is CASSQDRAGGPRNEQFF. The CDR3 region has the DNA TGCGCCAGCAGCCAAGATAGGGCGGGAGGGCCAAGGAATGAGCAGTTCTTC.

The rearrangement joins TRBV20-1 to TRBJ2-2; TRBD2 agrees at 8 bases. This CDR3 contains 14 residues. Germline V gene data show CDR1 as DFQATT and CDR2 as SNEGSKA (reference sequence). The junction had 7 bases not matched to a gene; V was cut back by 4 bases and J by 6 bases. The CDR3 bases are TGCAGTGCTACCCCGGGAGGGCCCTCCGGGGAGCTGTTTTTT. The encoded protein is CSATPGGPSGELFF.

This clonotype showed up many times. Written as DNA, the CDR3 is TGTGCCAGCAGCCTTATGGGGAGCACTGAAGCTTTCTTT. As protein: CASSLMGSTEAFF. The chain employs TRBV7-3 and TRBJ1-1; D unclear. V was shortened by 5 bases and J by 4 bases, with 11 bases between the two germline ends. This CDR3 has 13 residues. Germline V gene sequence: CDR1 SGHTA, CDR2 FQGTGA.

The chain carries TRBV15 and TRBJ2-1; maybe TRBD2 (6 bases). The CDR3 sequence is 17 residues long. Per the germline V gene, CDR1 is LNHNV and CDR2 is YYDKDF (reference sequence). The V end was cut by 5 bases, the J end by 1 base, with 18 bases between. The CDR3 region has the DNA TGTGCCACCAGCGGGGCCCTGTTCGGGGGATCCTACAATGAGCAGTTCTTC. It specifies CATSGALFGGSYNEQFF.

The V gene is TRBV28, the J gene TRBJ2-3; 9 bases match TRBD2. Looked up from germline, CDR1 is MDHEN and CDR2 is SYDVKM. CDR3 length: 15 amino acids. The V segment lost 7 bases and the J segment 5 bases; nucleotides outside the gene matches: 10. The CDR3 region has the DNA TGTGCCAGCAACCTACTAGGGACTAGCCTAGATACGCAGTATTTT. This gives the protein CASNLLGTSLDTQYF.

This sequence joins TRBV18 and TRBJ2-5, with D perhaps TRBD1 (6 bases). CDR1 and CDR2 (germline): KGHSH, LQKENI. The CDR3 is made up of 15 amino acids. The germline V and J ends were trimmed by 1 base and 0 bases, with 9 bases remaining between them. The CDR3 here is CASSPQRTDQETQYF. In nucleotides, the CDR3 is TGTGCCAGCTCACCACAGAGGACAGACCAAGAGACCCAGTACTTC.

The rearrangement links TRBV20-1 to TRBJ2-5; 11 bases are shared with TRBD2. V was pared by 0 bases and J by 9 bases, with 9 bases of the junction left unmatched. This CDR3 region has 15 residues. Germline V gives CDR1 DFQATT, CDR2 SNEGSKA (reference sequence). CDR3 region: CSARDGTSGLASQYF. CDR3 nucleotide sequence: TGCAGTGCTAGAGATGGGACTAGCGGACTCGCTTCCCAGTACTTC.

The chain joins TRBV5-1 to TRBJ2-7; D is possibly TRBD1 (5 bases). Germline values: CDR1 SGHRS, CDR2 YFSETQ. The CDR3 runs to 12 residues. The V and J ends lost 8 bases and 9 bases respectively, with 18 bases between them. The CDR3 spells CASGEPQGSQYF. The CDR3 coding sequence is TGCGCCAGTGGAGAACCTCAGGGTTCGCAGTACTTC.

In its sample, this clonotype was seen a few times. The chain employs TRBV20-1 and TRBJ2-3; D possibly corresponds to TRBD2 (7 bases). Germline loops: CDR1 DFQATT, CDR2 SNEGSKA (reference sequence). Trimming removed 5 bases from V and 1 base from J, with 16 bases in between. The CDR3 runs to 15 residues. The CDR3 sequence: CSAPGAGARTDTQYF. The CDR3 DNA follows: TGCAGTGCTCCAGGGGCGGGGGCTCGCACAGATACGCAGTATTTT.

This chain joins TRBV5-1 and TRBJ2-6, with 11 positions matching TRBD1. The CDR3 contains 18 residues. Germline V CDR1 and CDR2: SGHRS, YFSETQ. V shed 4 bases, J shed 2 bases, and the junction held 8 bases outside the gene matches. The CDR3 spells CASSPGTGGGAGANVLTF. CDR3 in DNA: TGCGCCAGCAGCCCCGGGACAGGGGGTGGGGCTGGGGCCAACGTCCTGACTTTC.

This clonotype was observed a handful of times. The V call is TRBV19, the J call TRBJ2-2, with TRBD1 as a possible D gene (6 bases). V lost 6 bases to trimming and J lost 1 base, with 9 bases between them. Germline V gene lookup returns CDR1 LNHDA and CDR2 SQIVND (reference sequence). This CDR3 contains 14 residues. The CDR3 DNA reads TGTGCCAGTAGACGGACAGAGAACACCGGGGAGCTGTTTTTT. Protein sequence: CASRRTENTGELFF.

V and J are TRBV30 and TRBJ2-2; 7 bases are a match to TRBD1. Per the germline V gene, CDR1 is GTSNPN and CDR2 is SVGIG (reference sequence). The CDR3 extends over 15 amino acids. The J segment lost 4 bases and the V segment lost 8 bases, leaving 13 bases of the junction unmatched. The CDR3 DNA sequence: TGTGCCCGGGATAGAGGGGGCGGTAGCACCGGGGAGCTGTTTTTT. It translates to CARDRGGGSTGELFF.

The CDR3: CSARDPAGGRYNEQFF. The CDR3 DNA reads TGCAGTGCTAGAGATCCAGCGGGAGGACGCTACAATGAGCAGTTCTTC. The V and J genes are TRBV20-1 and TRBJ2-1, with 9 bases aligning to TRBD2. V shed 0 bases, J shed 3 bases, and the junction held 6 bases outside the gene matches. From germline, CDR1 is DFQATT and CDR2 SNEGSKA (reference sequence). CDR3 size: 16 residues.

A word on this clonotype: The junction departs from germline at one end; a sequencing error may be responsible. The genes are TRBV6-1 and TRBJ2-1; a weak D match, TRBD1 (6 bases). CDR1 and CDR2 from the germline V gene are MNHNS and SASEGT. CDR3 length: 14 residues. CDR3 residues: CASREGGQINEQFF. The DNA for the CDR3 is TGTGCCAGCAGGGAAGGGGGTCAGATCAATGAGCAGTTCTTC.

The chain combines TRBV20-1 with TRBJ2-2; maybe TRBD2 (6 bases). Germline V CDR1 and CDR2: DFQATT, SNEGSKA (reference sequence). The CDR3 loop spans 14 amino acids. Deletions cut 1 base from V and 5 bases from J, with 11 bases between. In DNA, the CDR3 is TGCAGTGCTAGAGCGGGAGAAGGGACCGGGGAGCTGTTTTTT. Its protein is CSARAGEGTGELFF.

This clonotype has just a few counts. This rearrangement joins TRBV24-1 to TRBJ1-2; a possible D gene is TRBD1 (6 bases). CDR3 size: 13 residues. CDR1 is KGHDR and CDR2 is SFDVKD in the germline V gene. Between the trimmed V and J ends, which lost 9 bases and 4 bases, there was a span of 14 bases. CDR3 nucleotide sequence: TGTGCCACCCGGGGGGCAGGGGCCTATGGCTACACCTTC. This translates into CATRGAGAYGYTF.

This clonotype was counted between two and nine times. The CDR3 loop reads CASRRPGPREGTDTQYF. CDR3 sequence (DNA): TGTGCCAGCAGACGTCCGGGTCCCAGAGAGGGCACAGATACGCAGTATTTT. The chain has TRBV28 and TRBJ2-3; D is ambiguous. Trimming removed 6 bases from V and 1 base from J, with 20 bases in between. The CDR3 has 17 residues. Germline lookup yields CDR1 MDHEN and CDR2 SYDVKM.

This clonotype was detected a few times. The J gene is TRBJ2-1, the V gene TRBV5-4, with 8 nucleotides matching TRBD2. J lost 3 bases, V lost 1 base, and 3 bases had no gene match. This CDR3 has 15 amino acids. CDR1 and CDR2 from the germline V gene are SGHNT and YYREEE (reference sequence). CDR3 sequence (DNA): TGTGCCAGCAGCTTGAGCGGGAGTGGCTACAATGAGCAGTTCTTC. Translating it yields CASSLSGSGYNEQFF.

The chain joins TRBV25-1 to TRBJ2-7, with 13 bases that match TRBD2. CDR3 size: 20 residues. V lost 3 bases, J lost 7 bases, and 21 bases stayed unmatched. The V gene's germline CDR1 is MGHDK and CDR2 SYGVNS. CDR3 loop: CASSDSPRTSGRALRGEQYF. The CDR3 bases are TGTGCCAGCAGTGACTCCCCTCGGACTAGCGGGAGAGCGTTGAGGGGTGAGCAGTACTTC.

V usage is TRBV5-1 and J usage is TRBJ2-7; perhaps D is TRBD1 or TRBD2 (5 bases each). The V gene lost 0 bases and the J gene lost 0 bases, with 13 bases spanning the gap. CDR3 size: 16 residues. Germline assignment: CDR1 SGHRS and CDR2 YFSETQ. CDR3 DNA: TGCGCCAGCAGCTTGGCCGGGGCAGGGAGCTCCTACGAGCAGTACTTC. Translating it yields CASSLAGAGSSYEQYF. The complete variable domain, with remaining parts taken from reference TRBV5-1 and TRBJ2-7, reads KAGVTQTPRYLIKTRGQQVTLSCSPISGHRSVSWYQQTPGQGLQFLFEYFSETQRNKGNFPGRFSGRQFSNSRSEMNVSTLELGDSALYLCASSLAGAGSSYEQYFGPGTRLTVT.

The J gene is TRBJ2-7, the V gene TRBV6-2 or TRBV6-3; 11 bases fit TRBD2. CDR1 MNHEY and CDR2 SVGEGT come from the germline V gene. The V and J ends lost 5 bases and 5 bases, in that order; junction bases with no gene match: 14. This CDR3 has 17 amino acids. The CDR3 DNA sequence: TGTGCCAGCAGTCGCTTAAAGACTAGCGGGATGGTAAACGAGCAGTACTTC. It yields the protein CASSRLKTSGMVNEQYF.

This sequence joins TRBV7-9 and TRBJ2-1, with D possibly being TRBD1 or TRBD2 (5 bases each). The V and J ends lost 1 base and 2 bases respectively, with 12 bases between them. The CDR3 has 16 amino acids. The germline CDR1 and CDR2 sequences are SEHNR and FQNEAQ (reference sequence). The CDR3 nucleotides are TGTGCCAGCAGCTTAGTAGGGACGGACCCCTACAATGAGCAGTTCTTC. Protein product: CASSLVGTDPYNEQFF.

This clonotype turned up a few times. The chain carries TRBV12-3 or TRBV12-4 and TRBJ2-3; TRBD2 is a possible D gene (5 bases). Trimming pared 8 bases from V and 0 bases from J, leaving 9 bases between. The CDR3 is 13 amino acids. The CDR3 region is CASQTSSTDTQYF. The CDR3 DNA reads TGTGCCAGCCAAACTAGTAGCACAGATACGCAGTATTTT.

V usage is TRBV19 and J usage is TRBJ2-3; D is perhaps TRBD2 (6 bases). The V end was cut by 2 bases, the J end by 2 bases, with 11 bases between. CDR3 length: 15 amino acids. CDR1 and CDR2 from the germline V gene are LNHDA and SQIVND (reference sequence). The CDR3 sequence is CASSISRDITDTQYF. For the CDR3, the DNA is TGTGCCAGTAGTATATCGCGGGATATCACAGATACGCAGTATTTT.